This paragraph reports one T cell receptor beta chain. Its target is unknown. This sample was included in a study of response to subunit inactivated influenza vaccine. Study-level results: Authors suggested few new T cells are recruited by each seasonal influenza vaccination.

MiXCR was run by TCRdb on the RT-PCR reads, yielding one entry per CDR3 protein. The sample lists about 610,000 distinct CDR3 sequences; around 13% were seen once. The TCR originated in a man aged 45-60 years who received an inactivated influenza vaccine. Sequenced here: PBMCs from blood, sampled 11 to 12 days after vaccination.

DNA for the CDR3: TGTGCCAGCAGTTTTTTGGGCAGACCCAATCAGCCCCAGCATTTT. This translates into CASSFLGRPNQPQHF. V usage is TRBV12-3 or TRBV12-4 and J usage is TRBJ1-5, with D uncertain. The CDR3 is 15 amino acids. Trimming took 3 bases from V and 3 from J, leaving 12 bases between them.